These 20 T cell receptor beta chains were all obtained from the same sample, sequenced in a study of identical twins. TCRdb passed the 5' RACE reads through MiXCR, listing each CDR3 protein once. The repertoire includes approximately 500,000 distinct CDR3 sequences, around 24% of them detected once, and about 2.7% sits in the top ten. These data were also reused for a study on T cells expressing NK-cell markers.

The sequenced sample consisted of CD4+ T cells sorted from blood. The source of these receptors is a woman aged 18-29 years in good health.

This chain uses TRBV5-1 with TRBJ1-1, with TRBD1 matching 7 bases. J lost 2 bases, V lost 4 bases, and 5 bases had no gene match. The CDR3 has 14 residues. Germline V gives CDR1 SGHRS, CDR2 YFSETQ. The CDR3 spells CASSKQGQNTEAFF. Here the CDR3 DNA reads TGCGCCAGCAGCAAACAGGGGCAAAACACTGAAGCTTTCTTT.

The chain recombines TRBV5-1 with TRBJ1-2; D call uncertain. The CDR3 spans 14 residues. Germline V gene data show CDR1 as SGHRS and CDR2 as YFSETQ. The V gene lost 3 bases and the J gene lost 4 bases, with 13 bases spanning the gap. The CDR3 DNA sequence: TGCGCCAGCAGCTGGGGAGAGGTTGTCTATGGCTACACCTTC. It codes for CASSWGEVVYGYTF.

The chain uses TRBV2 and TRBJ2-4; 8 bases are a match to TRBD1. V shed 10 bases and J 7 bases; nucleotides not matched to a gene: 6. The germline CDR1 and CDR2 sequences are SNHLY and FYNNEI. There are 12 residues in the CDR3. CDR3 residues: CATDRGRNIQYF. The DNA for the CDR3 is TGTGCCACTGACAGGGGTCGCAACATTCAGTACTTC.

There are a few counts of this clonotype. This chain joins TRBV11-1 and TRBJ1-1; D unclear. The CDR3 spans 13 residues. With 8 bases removed from V and 1 base from J, the gap between germline ends came to 11 bases. The germline V gene has CDR1 SGHAT and CDR2 FQDESV (reference sequence). The CDR3 region is CASEPSANTEAFF. For the CDR3, the DNA is TGTGCCAGCGAACCATCAGCGAACACTGAAGCTTTCTTT.

This clonotype has more than one count but fewer than ten. The CDR3 bases are TGTGCCAGCAGTCAAACAGGGACGGCTGGCTACACCTTC. Protein: CASSQTGTAGYTF. V and J are TRBV12-3 or TRBV12-4 and TRBJ1-2; a weak D match, TRBD1 (6 bases). The CDR3 runs to 13 residues. V lost 5 bases, J lost 7 bases, and 14 bases lay in between.

V and J are TRBV20-1 and TRBJ2-3; the match to TRBD2 covers 7 bases. CDR3 length equals 15 residues. The germline CDR1 and CDR2 sequences are DFQATT and SNEGSKA (reference sequence). V gave up 6 bases and J gave up 2 bases; unmatched junction bases: 11. The CDR3 reads CSARDGGRATDTQYF. The CDR3 nucleotides are TGCAGTGCGCGGGATGGTGGGAGGGCCACAGATACGCAGTATTTT.

This clonotype was detected a few times. V gene TRBV7-2 combines with J gene TRBJ2-7; D is perhaps TRBD1 (6 bases). The CDR3 is 14 residues long. Deletions cut 1 base from V and 7 bases from J, with 14 bases between. CDR1 is SGHTA, CDR2 FQGNSA, per germline. DNA of the CDR3: TGTGCCAGCAGCTTAGGGACAGACCAAAGGGAGCAGTACTTC. Translated: CASSLGTDQREQYF.

This clonotype has a handful of counts. V and J are TRBV4-3 and TRBJ2-7, with 9 bases lining up with TRBD2. Per germline, CDR1 LGHNA and CDR2 YSLEER. The CDR3 is 19 residues long. After removal of 1 base from V and 1 base from J, the junction contained 14 bases not matched to a gene. The DNA of the CDR3 is TGCGCCAGCAGCCAAGCTTTTCGGTTCCGGACTAGCGAGTCCTACGAGCAGTACTTC. Its protein product is CASSQAFRFRTSESYEQYF.

This CDR3 is CASSLETGETDTQYF. The CDR3 nucleotides read TGTGCCAGCAGCTTAGAGACAGGGGAGACAGATACGCAGTATTTT. The chain combines TRBV7-9 with TRBJ2-3; TRBD1 matches 8 bases. The germline CDR1 and CDR2 sequences are SEHNR and FQNEAQ (reference sequence). The CDR3 loop spans 15 amino acids. Unmatched junction bases numbered 3, after V lost 1 base and J lost 3 bases.

V gene TRBV20-1 combines with J gene TRBJ2-5; 8 nucleotides agree with TRBD2. The germline gives CDR1 DFQATT, CDR2 SNEGSKA (reference sequence). J was trimmed by 4 bases and V by 7 bases; bases with no gene match: 17. The CDR3 contains 16 residues. CDR3 sequence: CSVRSVYRGGRETQYF. CDR3 sequence (DNA): TGCAGTGTTCGCTCGGTTTATCGGGGGGGCCGAGAGACCCAGTACTTC.

This clonotype was seen more than once but under ten times. This rearrangement joins TRBV14 to TRBJ2-1; D is unresolved. Trimming stripped 0 bases from V and 8 bases from J, with 8 bases between. The CDR3 has 13 residues. Looked up from germline, CDR1 is SGHDN and CDR2 is FVKESK. The DNA of the CDR3 is TGTGCCAGCAGCCAAGACAGGATGCATGAGCAGTTCTTC. Protein product: CASSQDRMHEQFF.

This clonotype is categorized as medium-sized. The chain carries TRBV3-1 and TRBJ1-6; D uncertain. The CDR3 has 13 amino acids. Germline lookup yields CDR1 LGHDT and CDR2 YNNKEL (reference sequence). The V and J ends lost 5 bases and 7 bases respectively, with 9 bases between them. CDR3 bases: TGTGCCAGCAGCTATGGACGGAATTCACCCCTCCACTTT. Protein product: CASSYGRNSPLHF.

The V and J genes are TRBV7-9 and TRBJ2-2; D is unclear. This CDR3 comprises 14 residues. The germline V gene has CDR1 SEHNR and CDR2 FQNEAQ (reference sequence). V was cut by 9 bases and J by 4 bases, with 15 bases left in between. The CDR3 DNA sequence: TGTGCCAGTCAAGGAAAGGGATTCACCGGGGAGCTGTTTTTT. It yields the protein CASQGKGFTGELFF.

This chain links TRBV10-1 with TRBJ1-1, with unresolved D. Trimming took off 4 bases at V and 4 bases at J, with 7 bases between the two ends. The CDR3 runs to 12 residues. CDR1 is WNHNN, CDR2 SYGVQD, per germline (reference sequence). The CDR3 sequence is CASSGKGTEAFF. The DNA of the CDR3 is TGCGCCAGCAGTGGTAAGGGCACTGAAGCTTTCTTT.

This chain uses TRBV7-9 with TRBJ2-7; no clear D gene. In germline, CDR1 is SEHNR, CDR2 FQNEAQ (reference sequence). This CDR3 has 12 residues. V was cut by 0 bases and J by 5 bases, with 5 bases left in between. The CDR3 bases are TGTGCCAGCAGCTTAGCGGGCCACGAGCAGTACTTC. The encoded protein is CASSLAGHEQYF.

The chain is built from TRBV12-3 or TRBV12-4 and TRBJ2-2; the D gene is possibly TRBD1 (6 bases). The CDR3 extends over 16 amino acids. Trimming shortened V by 4 bases and J by 2 bases, and 14 bases separated the two germline ends. The CDR3 sequence: CASSWAGTLNTGELFF. CDR3 bases: TGTGCCAGCAGTTGGGCCGGGACACTAAACACCGGGGAGCTGTTTTTT.

The CDR3 DNA follows: TGTGCCAGCAAACCCGGGGGGGGGTCCTACGAGCAGTACTTC. The encoded protein is CASKPGGGSYEQYF. The genes are TRBV7-2 and TRBJ2-7, with 8 bases that match TRBD2. V lost 7 bases to trimming and J lost 1 base; unmatched junction nucleotides: 6. The CDR3 covers 14 residues. The germline gives CDR1 SGHTA, CDR2 FQGNSA.

A few counts support this clonotype. J is TRBJ1-1 and V is TRBV20-1; D is possibly TRBD1 (5 bases). Germline CDR1 is DFQATT and CDR2 is SNEGSKA (reference sequence). The CDR3 has 15 amino acids. V was shortened by 0 bases and J by 3 bases, with 14 bases between the two germline ends. Here the CDR3 reads CSARDRTGAHTEAFF. The CDR3 bases are TGCAGTGCTAGAGATCGCACAGGCGCACACACTGAAGCTTTCTTT.

This sequence joins TRBV23-1 and TRBJ2-1; D remains ambiguous. TRBV23-1 is assigned to the ORF class and has an uncertain function. Trimming shortened V by 3 bases and J by 6 bases, and 21 bases separated the two germline ends. This CDR3 region has 17 residues. The CDR3 spells CASSQGDETCWCNEQFF. CDR3 nucleotide sequence: TGCGCCAGCAGTCAGGGCGATGAAACCTGTTGGTGCAATGAGCAGTTCTTC.

The gene calls are TRBV12-3 or TRBV12-4 and TRBJ1-1, with 7 bases matching TRBD1. V lost 3 bases to trimming and J lost 6 bases; unmatched junction nucleotides: 13. This CDR3 region has 16 residues. Here the CDR3 DNA reads TGTGCCAGCAGTTTGTACCCGGGACAGAAAAACCCTGAAGCTTTCTTT. Protein: CASSLYPGQKNPEAFF.